This TCR beta chain stems from a study of cytomegalovirus exposure and HLA in healthy donors. Overall study context: HLA-typed donors contributed 80 million to 85 million unique TCRs, which were held in an early data release.

Only a few counts were recorded for this clone. Its antigen is currently unknown. J lost 7 bases, V lost 4 bases, and 7 bases had no gene match. Germline CDR1 and CDR2: SGHDT and YYEEEE. The CDR3 sequence is 16 residues long. Healthy bone marrow donors made up the donor group. General study points: According to an earlier analysis, most TCR beta V segments yielded productive rearrangements about 90% or about 30% of the time. Based on reports, TCR beta sequences accurately predicted HLA-A and HLA-B alleles for most subjects.

Both 60 Vbeta primers and 13 Jbeta primers went into the PCR. TCRdb's copy holds only in-frame clones and misses some; the assay was immunoSEQ multiplex PCR. Among some 160,000 clones, under 85% were seen once, and the ten largest hold around 5%. Sequencing was performed on PBMCs. The chain combines TRBV5-6 with TRBJ2-1, with 14 bases identical to TRBD2. This clonotype was obtained from a woman aged 18 to 35 in good health and CMV-seropositive. The DNA for the CDR3 is TGTGCCAGCAGCCCCCGACTAGCGGGGGGGGCTAATGAGCAGTTCTTC. Amino acids: CASSPRLAGGANEQFF.